This T cell receptor (beta chain) was obtained from a study of cytomegalovirus exposure and HLA in healthy donors. The CDR3 is 14 residues long. The V and J ends lost 4 bases and 4 bases respectively, with 11 bases between them. CDR1 and CDR2 (germline): SNHLY, FYNNEI. Remarks on this clone: Antigen specificity is unknown.

Primers: 60 Vbeta forward and 13 Jbeta reverse. As originally analysed: There were tens of millions of unique TCR beta chains by a later count, and approximately 11 million of them were shared. The protocol was immunoSEQ multiplex PCR, while the TCRdb copy is restricted to in-frame clones and leaves out a portion. The V and J calls and clone size come from that table; D and trimming were worked out from the DNA. The sample has around 130,000 clones; approximately 85% are singletons. Study-level findings and limits: Near-uniform donor sequencing depth was presumed by presence/absence analyses. Judged likely to be a sequencing artifact was a cluster of highly shared sequence variants.

This TCR was recovered from a woman in her twenties or thirties in good health and CMV-seropositive. This chain connects TRBV2 to TRBJ1-5; D possibly corresponds to TRBD1 (6 bases). The source material was PBMCs. The CDR3 DNA is TGTGCCAGCAGTGGATTAACAGGGAATCAGCCCCAGCATTTT. It is translated as CASSGLTGNQPQHF.